This entry lists 21 T cell receptor beta chains sequenced from one sample in a study of blood T cell repertoires in COVID-19. Data came from immunoSEQ multiplex PCR; TCRdb stores just in-frame clones and leaves some out. The data hold 150,000 to 200,000 clones, with 75% to 90% observed a single time. The sequenced sample consisted of peripheral blood. Receptor source: a woman in her fifties or sixties with acute or convalescent COVID-19.

This clone was seen a few times. For the CDR3, the DNA is TGTGCCTGGAGAGACAGGAACTCGGGTGGCTACACCTTC. Translated, it gives CAWRDRNSGGYTF. The chain employs TRBV30 and TRBJ1-2; D is perhaps TRBD1 (6 bases). The V end was cut by 3 bases, the J end by 7 bases, with 15 bases between. The germline CDR1 and CDR2 sequences are GTSNPN and SVGIG (reference sequence). This CDR3 contains 13 residues. Variable domain in full (rest from reference TRBV30 and TRBJ1-2): SQTIHQWPATLVQPVGSPLSLECTVEGTSNPNLYWYRQAAGRGLQLLFYSVGIGQISSEVPQNLSASRPQDRQFILSSKKLLLSDSGFYLCAWRDRNSGGYTFGSGTRLTVV.

The chain is built from TRBV7-9 and TRBJ1-2; D is ambiguous. The CDR3 sequence is 13 residues long. Trimming stripped 4 bases from V and 2 bases from J, with 8 bases between. CDR1 is SEHNR, CDR2 FQNEAQ, per germline (reference sequence). The CDR3 protein is CASSSPGNYGYTF. The CDR3 region has the DNA TGTGCCAGCAGCTCTCCAGGCAACTATGGCTACACCTTC.

This clone is a singleton in its sample. The rearrangement joins TRBV11-1 to TRBJ2-3; possible D gene TRBD2, 5 bases. The CDR3 spans 17 residues. Germline V CDR1 and CDR2: SGHAT, FQDESV (reference sequence). Trimming stripped 0 bases from V and 3 bases from J, with 16 bases between. The CDR3 protein is CASSLARVGSRTDTQYF. DNA for the CDR3: TGTGCCAGCAGCTTAGCGAGGGTCGGAAGTCGGACAGATACGCAGTATTTT.

The J gene is TRBJ1-3, the V gene TRBV19, with D perhaps TRBD1 (5 bases). V was cut by 5 bases and J by 3 bases, with 11 bases left in between. CDR1 and CDR2 from the germline V gene are LNHDA and SQIVND (reference sequence). The CDR3 runs 14 residues. In DNA form, the CDR3 reads TGTGCCAGTAGTCCCCAGGGAAATGGAAACACCATATATTTT. Translation: CASSPQGNGNTIYF.

The chain has TRBV5-1 and TRBJ1-1, with D tentatively TRBD1 (5 bases). CDR1 and CDR2 (germline): SGHRS, YFSETQ. V was pared by 4 bases and J by 0 bases, with 13 bases between. The CDR3 is 15 residues long. CDR3 region: CASSLSRGMNTEAFF. The CDR3 coding sequence is TGCGCCAGCAGCCTATCTCGGGGGATGAACACTGAAGCTTTCTTT.

This chain links TRBV28 with TRBJ1-2; no definite D call. Trimming stripped 5 bases from V and 4 bases from J, with 14 bases between. The CDR3 extends over 14 amino acids. Germline-derived CDR1 and CDR2 are MDHEN and SYDVKM. The CDR3 loop is CASSPPEARYGYTF. The CDR3 nucleotides are TGTGCCAGCAGTCCCCCCGAGGCCCGCTATGGCTACACCTTC.

The chain is built from TRBV2 and TRBJ2-1, with 16 bases aligning to TRBD2. The CDR3 length is 19 residues. After removal of 6 bases from V and 9 bases from J, the junction contained 17 bases not matched to a gene. Per germline, CDR1 SNHLY and CDR2 FYNNEI. The chain's CDR3 is CASRAPSGLAGGPGVEQFF. The CDR3 DNA is TGTGCCAGCAGAGCGCCCTCGGGACTAGCGGGAGGGCCCGGGGTTGAGCAGTTCTTC.

The genes are TRBV2 and TRBJ1-4; D might be TRBD1 (5 bases). The germline V gene encodes CDR1 SNHLY and CDR2 FYNNEI. This CDR3 contains 15 residues. Trimming removed 2 bases at V and 4 bases at J, with 11 bases between. The CDR3 spells CASSERGWGNEKLFF. Here the CDR3 DNA reads TGTGCCAGCAGTGAACGGGGGTGGGGTAATGAAAAACTGTTTTTT. The variable domain in full, completed from reference TRBV2 and TRBJ1-4, reads EPEVTQTPSHQVTQMGQEVILRCVPISNHLYFYWYRQILGQKVEFLVSFYNNEISEKSEIFDDQFSVERPDGSNFTLKIRSTKLEDSAMYFCASSERGWGNEKLFFGSGTQLSVL.

J is TRBJ1-1 and V is TRBV9, with D tentatively TRBD1 (6 bases). V was shortened by 1 base and J by 7 bases, with 11 bases between the two germline ends. Per germline, CDR1 SGDLS and CDR2 YYNGEE. The CDR3 contains 13 residues. The CDR3 loop is CASSVLADSEAFF. Here the CDR3 DNA reads TGTGCCAGCAGCGTACTCGCGGACAGTGAAGCTTTCTTT.

V is TRBV9 and J is TRBJ2-1; D is ambiguous. The CDR3 spans 13 residues. In germline, CDR1 is SGDLS, CDR2 YYNGEE. The V end lost 0 bases, the J end lost 9 bases, and 10 bases lay between the germline ends. The CDR3: CASSVVATGEQFF. The DNA of the CDR3 is TGTGCCAGCAGCGTAGTTGCAACGGGTGAGCAGTTCTTC.

The chain combines TRBV5-1 with TRBJ2-2, with 8 bases fitting TRBD2. Germline CDR1 reads SGHRS; CDR2 reads YFSETQ. The V segment lost 0 bases and the J segment 3 bases; nucleotides outside the gene matches: 7. The CDR3 has 17 residues. CDR3 DNA sequence: TGCGCCAGCAGCTTGGATAGTAGCGGGATTTACACCGGGGAGCTGTTTTTT. Its translation is CASSLDSSGIYTGELFF.

The rearrangement joins TRBV9 to TRBJ2-5; D call uncertain. Between the trimmed V and J ends, which lost 0 bases and 5 bases, there was a span of 8 bases. CDR1 is SGDLS and CDR2 is YYNGEE in the germline V gene. There are 13 residues in the CDR3. CDR3 protein: CASSVEGSETQYF. The CDR3 nucleotides are TGTGCCAGCAGCGTAGAAGGTAGCGAGACCCAGTACTTC.

This clone was counted once. V and J are TRBV5-1 and TRBJ1-3, with 8 bases lining up with TRBD1. The J segment lost 3 bases and the V segment lost 5 bases, leaving 7 bases of the junction unmatched. This CDR3 spans 15 amino acids. CDR1 SGHRS and CDR2 YFSETQ come from the germline V gene. The CDR3: CASRASGGYGNTIYF. The CDR3 DNA is TGCGCCAGCAGGGCCTCAGGGGGCTATGGAAACACCATATATTTT.

The chain has TRBV24-1 and TRBJ1-5; 9 positions agree with TRBD1. Per the germline V gene, CDR1 is KGHDR and CDR2 is SFDVKD. The CDR3 totals 15 residues. J lost 2 bases, V lost 4 bases, and 2 bases had no gene match. CDR3 region: CATSEGTGRNQPQHF. The CDR3 DNA sequence: TGTGCCACCAGTGAGGGGACAGGGCGCAATCAGCCCCAGCATTTT.

This chain links TRBV18 with TRBJ2-1, with TRBD2 identical over 7 bases. The junction had 3 bases not matched to a gene; V was cut back by 3 bases and J by 10 bases. The germline CDR1 and CDR2 sequences are KGHSH and LQKENI. The CDR3 length is 12 residues. CDR3 in DNA: TGTGCCAGCTCACCCGCGGGAGAAGAGCAGTTCTTC. Amino acids: CASSPAGEEQFF.

This clone was recorded only once. V gene TRBV19 combines with J gene TRBJ1-1; D is unresolved. Germline values: CDR1 LNHDA, CDR2 SQIVND (reference sequence). The CDR3 spans 13 residues. The germline V and J ends were trimmed by 5 bases and 3 bases, with 10 bases remaining between them. Here the CDR3 reads CASSSTRDTEAFF. The CDR3 DNA sequence: TGTGCCAGTAGTTCCACCCGGGACACTGAAGCTTTCTTT.

The rearrangement links TRBV6-6 to TRBJ1-1; D uncertain. The CDR3 contains 15 residues. Germline assignment: CDR1 MNHNY and CDR2 SVGAGI (reference sequence). V lost 6 bases to trimming and J lost 3 bases, with 17 bases between them. CDR3 in DNA: TGTGCCAGCAGAAACGAGGGAGTAGAGTACACTGAAGCTTTCTTT. It encodes CASRNEGVEYTEAFF.

Concerning this clone itself: One end of the junction does not line up with germline, which may come from a read error. The V call is TRBV14, the J call TRBJ1-2; no firm D call. The CDR3 is 16 amino acids. CDR1 is SGHDN, CDR2 FVKESK, per germline. The CDR3 DNA sequence: TGTGCCAGCAGCCAAGAAGGACCGGGGTTTAACTCTGGCTACACCTTC. Amino acid sequence: CASSQEGPGFNSGYTF.

The rearrangement uses TRBV10-2 and TRBJ2-7; TRBD2 might be the D (5 bases). The CDR3 is made up of 12 amino acids. The germline V gene encodes CDR1 WSHSY and CDR2 SAAADI. The V end lost 8 bases, the J end lost 2 bases, and 10 bases lay between the germline ends. The CDR3 nucleotides read TGCGCCAGCGGCGGGCTCGCCTACGAGCAGTACTTC. It specifies CASGGLAYEQYF.

This rearrangement joins TRBV9 to TRBJ1-4, with 9 bases matching TRBD1. Germline V gives CDR1 SGDLS, CDR2 YYNGEE. V gave up 4 bases and J gave up 1 base; unmatched junction bases: 5. CDR3 length: 16 residues. CDR3 nucleotide sequence: TGTGCCAGCAGCCCAGGACAGGGGCAAACTAATGAAAAACTGTTTTTT. It codes for CASSPGQGQTNEKLFF. The full variable domain, rest sourced from reference TRBV9 and TRBJ1-4, is DSGVTQTPKHLITATGQRVTLRCSPRSGDLSVYWYQQSLDQGLQFLIQYYNGEERAKGNILERFSAQQFPDLHSELNLSSLELGDSALYFCASSPGQGQTNEKLFFGSGTQLSVL.

This CDR3 is CASSSAGGFSKTQYF. As DNA, the CDR3 is TGTGCCAGCAGTTCCGCAGGGGGCTTTTCCAAGACCCAGTACTTC. J is TRBJ2-5 and V is TRBV6-5; the match to TRBD1 covers 8 bases. This CDR3 region has 15 residues. Germline V lookup: CDR1 MNHEY, CDR2 SVGAGI. Trimming removed 4 bases from V and 6 bases from J; junction bases left unmatched: 10.